This TCR beta chain comes out of a study of cytomegalovirus exposure and HLA in healthy donors. Study-level results: Overall, approximately 150 TCR beta chains were annotated as cytomegalovirus-associated. Rare TCR sequences predominated, though certain public TCRs were found in many donors. Diagnosis of cytomegalovirus status made by the classifier reportedly showed high specificity and sensitivity.

The length of the CDR3 is 19 residues. Germline CDR1 reads LGHNA; CDR2 reads YNFKEQ. V was pared by 0 bases and J by 4 bases, with 24 bases between. The approximately 130-subject validation cohort, separate from the roughly 700-subject first cohort, included the donors. The protocol was immunoSEQ multiplex PCR, while the TCRdb copy is restricted to in-frame clones and leaves out a portion. Seen here are roughly 310,000 clones, roughly 86% observed once, and the top ten hold around 0.88%. This clone has a handful of counts. Its target is not known. The source of this sequence is a man in his thirties or forties in good health and CMV-seronegative. The sequenced material came from PBMCs. This chain uses TRBV4-2 with TRBJ1-2, with no clear D. In DNA form, the CDR3 reads TGTGCCAGCAGCCAAGAGGCTGATGTGGCAGGCATAAAGTTCTATGGCTACACCTTC. Protein product: CASSQEADVAGIKFYGYTF.